Following are 20 T cell receptor beta chains from one sample sequenced in a study of metastatic and nonmetastatic thyroid tumors. Until they underwent thyroid surgery, no patient had received any treatment. TCRdb reanalyzed the PCR reads with MiXCR. The table records tens of thousands of clones, under 5% of them present only once. Sequencing was done on a sample of blood. Receptors originate from a female donor with papillary thyroid cancer or a benign thyroid nodule (not recorded which). Some clones in this sample may be carry-over from other donors' samples.

This clone was recorded a few times. Possible read error: a much larger clone is one base away. The V gene is TRBV7-2, the J gene TRBJ1-4; 8 bases map to TRBD1. Germline loops: CDR1 SGHTA, CDR2 FQGNSA. The CDR3 is 14 amino acids. Written as DNA, the CDR3 is TGTGCCAGCAGCTTTCGGACAGGGAATGAAAAACTGTTTTTC. This codes for CASSFRTGNEKLFF.

DNA for the CDR3: TGTGCCAACAAACAGGACAGAAGCAATCAGCCCCAGCATTTT. It codes for CANKQDRSNQPQHF. The chain carries TRBV6-2 or TRBV6-3 and TRBJ1-5, with a weak D call TRBD1 (6 bases). The V gene's germline CDR1 is MNHEY and CDR2 SVGEGT. The germline V and J ends were trimmed by 10 bases and 1 base, with 14 bases remaining between them. The length of the CDR3 is 14 residues.

In this sample, this clone turned up many times. The J gene is TRBJ2-1, the V gene TRBV7-9; 9 nucleotides align to TRBD1. This CDR3 contains 15 residues. Losses at the gene ends were 5 bases for V and 6 bases for J; bases not matched to a gene: 8. CDR1 and CDR2 (germline): SEHNR, FQNEAQ (reference sequence). CDR3 sequence reads: CASSPRGQGVNEQFF. Here the CDR3 DNA reads TGTGCCAGCAGCCCGAGGGGACAGGGAGTCAATGAGCAGTTCTTC.

This clone was recorded at least ten times. This chain connects TRBV20-1 to TRBJ2-3; D not resolved. The CDR3 runs to 13 residues. Trimming left V 2 bases short and J 1 base short, with 7 bases between. Germline-derived CDR1 and CDR2 are DFQATT and SNEGSKA (reference sequence). The CDR3 sequence is CSARRSGTDTQYF. Written as DNA, the CDR3 is TGCAGTGCTAGAAGGTCAGGCACAGATACGCAGTATTTT.

This chain joins TRBV28 and TRBJ2-7, with TRBD2 identical over 7 bases. The CDR3 is made up of 15 amino acids. Losses at the gene ends were 8 bases for V and 2 bases for J; bases not matched to a gene: 12. Germline V CDR1 and CDR2: MDHEN, SYDVKM. As DNA, the CDR3 is TGTGCCAGCGTGGGGGGGAGGGCGGTCCCCTACGAGCAGTACTTC. This encodes CASVGGRAVPYEQYF.

This clone was seen more than once but under ten times. V usage is TRBV11-3 and J usage is TRBJ2-3, with D possibly TRBD1 on 5 matching bases. V lost 5 bases and J 2 bases, leaving 11 bases between the germline ends. Germline CDR1 reads SGHNT; CDR2 reads YENEEA. The CDR3 loop spans 14 amino acids. Here the CDR3 reads CASSVGVDTDTQYF. The DNA of the CDR3 is TGTGCCAGCAGCGTAGGGGTGGACACAGATACGCAGTATTTT.

This clone was seen many times. The rearrangement uses TRBV19 and TRBJ2-2; perhaps TRBD2 as D (6 bases). The CDR3 spans 16 residues. The V gene's germline CDR1 is LNHDA and CDR2 SQIVND (reference sequence). V gave up 6 bases and J gave up 1 base, with 15 bases separating them. CDR3 residues: CASSKTGTGNTGELFF. The CDR3 coding sequence is TGTGCCAGTAGCAAAACCGGGACTGGGAACACCGGGGAGCTGTTTTTT.

This clone was detected ten times or more. Additional DNA sequences in this sample encode the identical CDR3. The rearrangement joins TRBV7-6 to TRBJ1-4; D uncertain. This CDR3 has 15 amino acids. With 2 bases removed from V and 8 bases from J, the gap between germline ends came to 15 bases. Germline-derived CDR1 and CDR2 are SGHVS and FNYEAQ. CDR3: CASSLNPGSGEKLFF. In DNA, the CDR3 is TGTGCCAGCAGCTTAAACCCCGGATCCGGGGAAAAACTGTTTTTT.

This clone has just a few counts. V gene TRBV11-3 combines with J gene TRBJ1-2; 9 nucleotides align to TRBD1. CDR1 and CDR2 (germline): SGHNT, YENEEA. The CDR3 runs to 15 residues. The CDR3, as DNA: TGTACCAACAGCTTTCCGGGACAGGGTGCCTATGGCTACACCTTC. It yields the protein CTNSFPGQGAYGYTF.

Remarks on this clone: A clone one base away is much larger, so this may be a read error. The chain employs TRBV30 and TRBJ2-7; maybe TRBD1 (6 bases). Looked up from germline, CDR1 is GTSNPN and CDR2 is SVGIG (reference sequence). This CDR3 spans 13 amino acids. V was cut by 3 bases and J by 2 bases, with 11 bases left in between. As DNA, the CDR3 is TGTGCCTGGAGATCAGGGGCCCCCTACGAGCAGTACTTC. Translation: CAWRSGAPYEQYF.

This clone was seen a few times. The genes are TRBV19 and TRBJ1-5, with D uncertain. The CDR3 has 16 residues. Per the germline V gene, CDR1 is LNHDA and CDR2 is SQIVND (reference sequence). Between the trimmed V and J ends, which lost 5 bases and 0 bases, there was a span of 14 bases. CDR3 in DNA: TGTGCCAGTAGTTCCCAGTACGCGTATAGCAATCAGCCCCAGCATTTT. Its translation is CASSSQYAYSNQPQHF.

This clone showed up many times. The gene calls are TRBV12-3 or TRBV12-4 and TRBJ2-7; 7 nucleotides line up with TRBD2. V shed 7 bases and J 3 bases; nucleotides not matched to a gene: 3. The CDR3 length is 12 residues. The CDR3 loop reads CASTSGYYEQYF. The CDR3 DNA reads as TGTGCCAGCACTAGCGGATACTACGAGCAGTACTTC.

This clone was recorded a few times. This chain connects TRBV7-9 to TRBJ1-1; 9 bases fit TRBD1. CDR3 length equals 15 residues. J was trimmed by 1 base and V by 5 bases; bases with no gene match: 5. Germline CDR1 SEHNR, CDR2 FQNEAQ (reference sequence). DNA of the CDR3: TGTGCCAGCAGCGGACGACAGGGGGGGAACACTGAAGCTTTCTTT. This codes for CASSGRQGGNTEAFF.

This clone was detected ten times or more. J is TRBJ2-6 and V is TRBV3-1; D assignment may be TRBD1 or TRBD2 (6 bases each). Between the trimmed V and J ends, which lost 1 base and 2 bases, there was a span of 9 bases. The germline gives CDR1 LGHDT, CDR2 YNNKEL (reference sequence). This CDR3 has 16 residues. The DNA of the CDR3 is TGTGCCAGCAGCCAAGGAGGGGGGACTGGGGCCAACGTCCTGACTTTC. Translation gives CASSQGGGTGANVLTF.

The CDR3 reads CASSLTSGGANTGELFF. The DNA of the CDR3 is TGCGCCAGCAGCTTGACTAGCGGGGGGGCGAACACCGGGGAGCTGTTTTTT. This chain joins TRBV5-1 and TRBJ2-2; the match to TRBD2 covers 13 bases. Trimming took 1 base from V and 0 from J; bases not matched to a gene: 0. The CDR3 totals 17 residues. Per germline, CDR1 SGHRS and CDR2 YFSETQ.

This clone occurred many times. This chain connects TRBV19 to TRBJ1-2, with D unresolved. CDR3 length: 13 amino acids. The V and J ends lost 5 bases and 0 bases respectively, with 7 bases between them. From germline, CDR1 is LNHDA and CDR2 SQIVND (reference sequence). The CDR3 protein is CASSSPSNYGYTF. DNA of the CDR3: TGTGCCAGTAGTTCCCCCTCTAACTATGGCTACACCTTC.

The genes are TRBV12-3 or TRBV12-4 and TRBJ2-3; 10 bases are shared with TRBD2. CDR3 length: 15 amino acids. With 5 bases clipped from V and 4 bases from J, the junction kept 6 bases outside the gene matches. This CDR3 reads CASSEERGGPDTQYF. DNA for the CDR3: TGTGCCAGCAGTGAAGAGCGGGGGGGCCCAGATACGCAGTATTTT.

This clone was counted many times. The rearrangement links TRBV19 to TRBJ2-1; D gene unclear. The CDR3 runs to 13 residues. Trimming shortened V by 1 base and J by 3 bases, and 4 bases separated the two germline ends. Germline values: CDR1 LNHDA, CDR2 SQIVND (reference sequence). CDR3 in amino acids: CASSIGNYNEQFF. The CDR3 nucleotides are TGTGCCAGTAGTATAGGGAACTACAATGAGCAGTTCTTC.

V is TRBV6-1 and J is TRBJ2-7; 11 bases line up with TRBD2. V trimming: 5 bases; J trimming: 10 bases; junction bases outside the gene matches: 4. The CDR3 consists of 12 residues. Germline V CDR1 and CDR2: MNHNS, SASEGT. CDR3 sequence: CASSTSGRIQYF. CDR3 nucleotides: TGTGCCAGCAGTACTAGCGGGAGAATTCAGTACTTC.

This clone was counted only a few times. Its ends do not fully match the called genes, so a read error is possible. This chain joins TRBV6-1 and TRBJ2-3, with TRBD1 matching over 7 bases. Germline CDR1 and CDR2: MNHNS and SASEGT. The CDR3 sequence is 16 residues long. CDR3 residues: CTSSQDQTGNTDTQYF. The CDR3 region has the DNA TGCACCAGCAGCCAAGATCAGACAGGGAACACAGATACGCAGTATTTT.